These 10 T cell receptor beta chains came from one sample sequenced in a study of control samples from healthy donors and cancer patients. The protocol was immunoSEQ multiplex PCR, while the TCRdb copy is restricted to in-frame clones and leaves out a portion. The table shows fewer than 30,000 clones, with 65% to 90% occurring only once. Material for sequencing was PBMCs. These receptors originate from a woman aged 60-70 years with head and neck cancer.

This clone was counted once. The gene calls are TRBV18 and TRBJ1-2, with a weak D call TRBD1 (5 bases). Germline CDR1 and CDR2: KGHSH and LQKENI. The CDR3 has 13 residues. V lost 3 bases and J 8 bases, leaving 13 bases between the germline ends. The DNA of the CDR3 is TGTGCCAGCTCACCTTGGGGGGTATACGGCTACACCTTC. It encodes CASSPWGVYGYTF.

A note on this clone: Relative to the germline gene, one junction end is altered; a read error may explain this. The chain joins TRBV7-7 to TRBJ2-3; the D is unclear. Germline V gene sequence: CDR1 SSHAT, CDR2 FNYEAQ (reference sequence). The CDR3 spans 13 residues. The CDR3 here is CASSPLSTDTQYF. CDR3 nucleotide sequence: TGTGCTAGCAGCCCGCTGAGCACAGATACGCAGTATTTT.

This chain joins TRBV5-1 and TRBJ1-1, with 10 bases lining up with TRBD1. With 0 bases clipped from V and 2 bases from J, the junction kept 13 bases outside the gene matches. Germline values: CDR1 SGHRS, CDR2 YFSETQ. There are 19 residues in the CDR3. CDR3: CASSLDRQGALSINTEAFF. As DNA, the CDR3 is TGCGCCAGCAGCTTGGATCGACAGGGGGCGCTGTCCATCAACACTGAAGCTTTCTTT.

This CDR3 reads CASSDRTSGVGTQYF. The CDR3 coding sequence is TGTGCCAGCAGCGACCGAACTAGCGGGGTCGGGACCCAGTACTTC. The rearrangement links TRBV11-3 to TRBJ2-5, with 10 bases matching TRBD2. V lost 5 bases and J lost 7; bases outside the gene matches: 10. CDR3 size: 15 residues. CDR1 SGHNT and CDR2 YENEEA come from the germline V gene.

This chain uses TRBV7-8 with TRBJ2-7, with 8 positions matching TRBD1. The CDR3 extends over 14 amino acids. Trimming took 8 bases from V and 2 from J; bases not matched to a gene: 8. The germline CDR1 and CDR2 sequences are SGHVS and FQNEAQ. The CDR3 is CASAIGQGAYEQYF. CDR3 nucleotide sequence: TGTGCCAGCGCTATAGGACAGGGAGCCTACGAGCAGTACTTC. The full variable domain, in which reference TRBV7-8 and TRBJ2-7 provide the parts outside the CDR3, is GAGVSQSPRYKVAKRGQDVALRCDPISGHVSLFWYQQALGQGPEFLTYFQNEAQLDKSGLPSDRFFAERPEGSVSTLKIQRTQQEDSAVYLCASAIGQGAYEQYFGPGTRLTVT.

This clone was seen more than once but under ten times. V is TRBV11-2 and J is TRBJ2-7, with 10 positions matching TRBD1. CDR3 length equals 16 residues. The ends lost 5 bases at V and 3 bases at J; junction bases unmatched: 10. The germline V gene encodes CDR1 SGHAT and CDR2 FQNNGV. The CDR3 DNA reads as TGTGCCAGCAGCCAACGGGCTGGGACAGGGGTCTACGAGCAGTACTTC. Its translation is CASSQRAGTGVYEQYF.

The V and J genes are TRBV19 and TRBJ2-5; TRBD2 is a possible D gene (7 bases). Trimming took off 4 bases at V and 3 bases at J, with 15 bases between the two ends. The CDR3 covers 15 residues. Germline loops: CDR1 LNHDA, CDR2 SQIVND (reference sequence). The CDR3 DNA reads as TGTGCCAGTAGTACGGGGGGCGAATTAGAAGAGACCCAGTACTTC. Its translation is CASSTGGELEETQYF.

This clone is a singleton in its sample. This sequence joins TRBV6-5 and TRBJ1-4, with D possibly being TRBD1 (5 bases). This CDR3 has 13 amino acids. The germline V and J ends were trimmed by 8 bases and 8 bases, with 15 bases remaining between them. The germline CDR1 and CDR2 sequences are MNHEY and SVGAGI. CDR3 nucleotides: TGTGCCAGCGCCGGGGACGGTTTGGAAAAACTGTTTTTT. Protein: CASAGDGLEKLFF.

V usage is TRBV14 and J usage is TRBJ2-5; tentatively, D is TRBD2 (5 bases). V dropped 4 bases and J dropped 11 bases, with 17 bases sitting between them. The CDR3 runs to 13 residues. Germline assignment: CDR1 SGHDN and CDR2 FVKESK. CDR3 residues: CASSPISFGVQYF. The CDR3 DNA is TGTGCCAGCAGCCCAATATCATTCGGGGTACAGTACTTC.

The CDR3 DNA is TGCGCCAGCAGCATGGTTGTAGGACGGAGCACAGATACGCAGTATTTT. Amino acids: CASSMVVGRSTDTQYF. The chain recombines TRBV5-1 with TRBJ2-3; unclear D gene. V lost 4 bases, J lost 0 bases, and 15 bases lay in between. The V gene's germline CDR1 is SGHRS and CDR2 YFSETQ. The CDR3 covers 16 residues.